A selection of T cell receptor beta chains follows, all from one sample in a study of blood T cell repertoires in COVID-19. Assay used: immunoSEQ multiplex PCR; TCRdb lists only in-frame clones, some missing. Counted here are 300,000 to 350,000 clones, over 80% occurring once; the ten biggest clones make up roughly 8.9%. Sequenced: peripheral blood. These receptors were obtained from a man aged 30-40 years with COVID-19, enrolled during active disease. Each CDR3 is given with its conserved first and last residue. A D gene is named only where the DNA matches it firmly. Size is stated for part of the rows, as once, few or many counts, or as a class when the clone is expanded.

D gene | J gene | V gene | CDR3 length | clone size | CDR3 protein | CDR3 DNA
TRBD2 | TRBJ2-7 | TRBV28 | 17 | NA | CASSFHHRGGVSYEQYF | TGTGCCAGCAGTTTTCACCACCGGGGGGGAGTTTCGTACGAGCAGTACTTC
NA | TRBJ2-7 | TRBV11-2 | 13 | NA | CASSLPTTWEQYF | TGTGCCAGCAGCCTACCGACAACTTGGGAGCAGTACTTC
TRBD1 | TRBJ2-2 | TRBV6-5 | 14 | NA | CASSYDRGTGELFF | TGTGCCAGCAGTTACGACAGGGGGACCGGGGAGCTGTTTTTT
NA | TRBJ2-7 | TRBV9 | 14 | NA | CASSVGDWAYEQYF | TGTGCCAGCAGCGTAGGAGACTGGGCCTACGAGCAGTACTTC
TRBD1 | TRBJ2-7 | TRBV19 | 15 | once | CASSTPGQGTYEQYF | TGTGCCAGTAGTACCCCGGGACAGGGTACCTACGAGCAGTACTTC
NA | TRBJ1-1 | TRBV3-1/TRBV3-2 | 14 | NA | CASSQIGGNTEAFF | TGTGCCAGCAGCCAAATAGGAGGGAACACTGAAGCTTTCTTT
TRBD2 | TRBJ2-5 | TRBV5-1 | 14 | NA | CASRTGLAGETQYF | TGCGCCAGCAGAACAGGACTAGCGGGAGAGACCCAGTACTTC
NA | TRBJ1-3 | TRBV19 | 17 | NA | CASSILGQTQSGNTIYF | TGTGCCAGTAGTATACTGGGCCAGACCCAATCTGGAAACACCATATATTTT
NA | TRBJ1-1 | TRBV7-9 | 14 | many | CALSVGALNTEAFF | TGTGCCCTTTCTGTTGGGGCATTGAACACTGAAGCTTTCTTT
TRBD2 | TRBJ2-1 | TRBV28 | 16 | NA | CASSFGLAGPYNEQFF | TGTGCCAGCAGTTTCGGACTAGCGGGACCCTACAATGAGCAGTTCTTC
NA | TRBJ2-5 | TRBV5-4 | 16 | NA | CASSLDSPGRQETQYF | TGTGCCAGCAGCTTGGATAGTCCAGGGCGCCAAGAGACCCAGTACTTC
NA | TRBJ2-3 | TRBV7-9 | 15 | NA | CASSLLGSRTDTQYF | TGTGCCAGCAGCTTATTGGGCAGTCGCACAGATACGCAGTATTTT
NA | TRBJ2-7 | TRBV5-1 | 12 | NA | CASSLGAYEQYF | TGCGCCAGCAGCCTCGGAGCCTACGAGCAGTACTTC
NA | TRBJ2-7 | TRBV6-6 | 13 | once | CASSYGLSYEQYF | TGTGCCAGCAGTTACGGGCTCTCCTACGAGCAGTACTTC
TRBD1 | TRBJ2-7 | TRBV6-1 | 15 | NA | CASSEVGTGVYEQYF | TGTGCCAGCAGTGAAGTGGGGACAGGGGTCTACGAGCAGTACTTC
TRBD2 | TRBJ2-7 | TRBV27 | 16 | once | CASSFYGLAGGREQYF | TGTGCCAGCAGTTTTTATGGACTAGCGGGAGGACGGGAGCAGTACTTC
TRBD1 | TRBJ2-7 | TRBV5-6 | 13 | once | CASSFLADRAMYF | TGTGCCAGCAGCTTTTTGGCGGACAGGGCTATGTACTTC
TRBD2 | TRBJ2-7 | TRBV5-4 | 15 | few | CASSPKTSGVYEQYF | TGTGCCAGCAGCCCAAAGACTAGCGGAGTCTACGAGCAGTACTTC
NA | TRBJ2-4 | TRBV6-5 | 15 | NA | CASSIEGVAKNIQYF | TGTGCCAGCAGTATTGAGGGGGTAGCCAAAAACATTCAGTACTTC
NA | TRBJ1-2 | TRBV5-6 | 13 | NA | CASSSRGNYGYTF | TGTGCCAGCAGCTCGCGAGGCAACTATGGCTACACCTTC
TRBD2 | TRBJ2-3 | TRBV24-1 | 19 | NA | CATSDPARLAGGPGDTQYF | TGTGCCACCAGTGACCCTGCCCGACTAGCGGGAGGGCCAGGAGATACGCAGTATTTT
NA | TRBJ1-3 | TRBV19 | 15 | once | CASKKNPLSGNTIYF | TGTGCCAGTAAAAAGAACCCACTCTCTGGAAACACCATATATTTT
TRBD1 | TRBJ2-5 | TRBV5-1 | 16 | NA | CASSLVDRASQETQYF | TGCGCCAGCAGCTTGGTGGACAGGGCGTCACAAGAGACCCAGTACTTC
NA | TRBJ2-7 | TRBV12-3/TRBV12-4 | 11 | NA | CASSSTYEQYF | TGTGCCAGCAGTTCTACCTACGAGCAGTACTTC
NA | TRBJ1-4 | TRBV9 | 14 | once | CASSVGGANEKLFF | TGTGCCAGCAGCGTAGGGGGGGCTAATGAAAAACTGTTTTTT
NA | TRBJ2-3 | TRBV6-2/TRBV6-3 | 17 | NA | CASSYGVAEWFGDTQYF | TGTGCCAGCAGTTACGGGGTAGCGGAGTGGTTTGGAGATACGCAGTATTTT
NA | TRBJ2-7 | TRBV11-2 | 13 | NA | CASSATGNYEQYF | TGTGCCAGCAGCGCTACAGGGAACTACGAGCAGTACTTC
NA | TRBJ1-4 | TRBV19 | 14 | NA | CASTPVGASEKLFF | TGTGCCAGTACCCCGGTGGGGGCGAGCGAAAAACTGTTTTTT
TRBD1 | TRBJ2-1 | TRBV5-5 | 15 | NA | CASSQRQGARNEQFF | TGTGCCAGCAGCCAGAGACAGGGGGCGCGGAATGAGCAGTTCTTC
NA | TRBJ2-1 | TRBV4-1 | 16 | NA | CASSPSSRGSYNEQFF | TGCGCCAGCAGCCCCTCAAGCAGGGGATCCTACAATGAGCAGTTCTTC
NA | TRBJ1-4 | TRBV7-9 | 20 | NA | CASTLAYLGQQGSANEKLFF | TGTGCCAGCACCCTAGCTTATTTGGGTCAACAGGGATCGGCTAATGAAAAACTGTTTTTT
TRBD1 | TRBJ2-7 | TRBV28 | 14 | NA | CASRDPGQVPEQYF | TGTGCCAGCAGGGACCCGGGACAGGTTCCAGAGCAGTACTTC
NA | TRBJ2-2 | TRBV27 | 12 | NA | CASSRTTGELFF | TGTGCCAGCAGTAGAACAACCGGGGAGCTGTTTTTT
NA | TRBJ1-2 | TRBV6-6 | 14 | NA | CASSYSNTGGGYTF | TGTGCCAGCAGTTACTCGAACACCGGGGGTGGCTACACCTTC
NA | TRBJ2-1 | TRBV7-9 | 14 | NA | CAVRTGVPYNEQFF | TGTGCCGTCCGGACGGGGGTCCCCTACAATGAGCAGTTCTTC
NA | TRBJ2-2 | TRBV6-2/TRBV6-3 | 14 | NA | CASSYSPSSGELFF | TGTGCCAGCAGTTACTCCCCTTCTTCCGGGGAGCTGTTTTTT
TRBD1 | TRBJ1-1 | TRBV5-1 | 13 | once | CASSQRQGFIAFF | TGCGCCAGCAGCCAGAGACAGGGTTTCATTGCTTTCTTT